This T cell receptor (beta chain) originates from a study of blood T cell repertoires in COVID-19. The overall study: T cells, B-cell-depleted T cells, or PBMCs provided the cDNA or gDNA that served as material.

Using immunoSEQ multiplex PCR, the repertoire was profiled, and TCRdb retains in-frame clones only, with some absent. The sample lists about 120,000 clones, 85% to 90% occurring once. With 8 bases removed from V and 9 bases from J, the gap between germline ends came to 11 bases. The CDR3 length is 11 residues. Germline lookup yields CDR1 LNHDA and CDR2 SQIVND (reference sequence). The chain has TRBV19 and TRBJ2-1; perhaps TRBD1 as D (7 bases). The receptor's source is a man aged 70 or older with active or convalescent COVID-19. The sample was peripheral blood. As DNA, the CDR3 is TGTGCCAGTGCAGGGGGAGGTGAGCAGTTCTTC. This gives the protein CASAGGGEQFF.